This passage covers 9 T cell receptor beta chains from one sample sequenced in a study of blood T cell repertoires in COVID-19. Profiling relied on immunoSEQ multiplex PCR, and the TCRdb table lists in-frame clones only, not all of them. The sample shows under 200,000 clones, around four fifths of them seen only once. The sample was peripheral blood. The receptors originated from a man in his sixties with COVID-19, enrolled during active disease.

This sequence joins TRBV18 and TRBJ1-1; the D is unclear. The CDR3 is 14 residues long. Trimming stripped 1 base from V and 2 bases from J, with 8 bases between. Germline CDR1 is KGHSH and CDR2 is LQKENI. CDR3 region: CASSPRLENTEAFF. The DNA for the CDR3 is TGTGCCAGCTCACCACGTTTAGAAAACACTGAAGCTTTCTTT.

This clone was seen more than once but under ten times. This chain connects TRBV18 to TRBJ1-1; D perhaps matches TRBD1 (5 bases). CDR3 length: 14 amino acids. Trimming pared 4 bases from V and 4 bases from J, leaving 13 bases between. Germline assignment: CDR1 KGHSH and CDR2 LQKENI. CDR3 protein: CASSLPGKSTEAFF. DNA of the CDR3: TGTGCCAGCTCACTTCCAGGGAAGAGCACTGAAGCTTTCTTT.

The chain carries TRBV10-2 and TRBJ2-1, with 10 bases lining up with TRBD2. V lost 10 bases to trimming and J lost 5 bases; unmatched junction nucleotides: 2. CDR3 length equals 12 residues. The germline gives CDR1 WSHSY, CDR2 SAAADI. The CDR3 DNA sequence: TGCGCCACTAGCGGGGGCCACAATGAGCAGTTCTTC. This translates into CATSGGHNEQFF.

The genes are TRBV7-2 and TRBJ2-2, with D tentatively TRBD2 (5 bases). The V and J ends lost 9 bases and 0 bases respectively, with 14 bases between them. The CDR3 spans 15 residues. Germline CDR1 SGHTA, CDR2 FQGNSA. The CDR3 loop reads CASSQAGTNTGELFF. CDR3 nucleotides: TGTGCCAGTTCCCAGGCCGGGACGAACACCGGGGAGCTGTTTTTT.

This chain uses TRBV5-6 with TRBJ1-5; D is uncertain. The CDR3 is 16 amino acids. Germline CDR1 reads SGHDT; CDR2 reads YYEEEE. Trimming removed 3 bases at V and 0 bases at J, with 13 bases between. CDR3 loop: CASSSGGGASNQPQHF. The DNA for the CDR3 is TGTGCCAGCAGCTCCGGTGGAGGAGCTAGCAATCAGCCCCAGCATTTT.

The rearrangement links TRBV3-1 (or the pseudogene TRBV3-2) to TRBJ2-1, with D maybe TRBD1 (5 bases). In germline, CDR1 is LGHDT, CDR2 YNNKEL (reference sequence). This CDR3 has 15 residues. Trimming removed 1 base from V and 9 bases from J, with 16 bases in between. The CDR3 region is CASSQGTRAVSEQFF. CDR3 DNA sequence: TGTGCCAGCAGCCAAGGGACAAGGGCCGTGTCTGAGCAGTTCTTC.

The chain couples TRBV18 to TRBJ2-1, with 7 bases aligning to TRBD2. Looked up from germline, CDR1 is KGHSH and CDR2 is LQKENI. J gave up 9 bases and V 3 bases, and 11 bases lay outside the gene matches. The CDR3 consists of 15 residues. CDR3 DNA sequence: TGTGCCAGCTCACCGTTGGGCAGGGAGGGAGGTGAGCAGTTCTTC. It specifies CASSPLGREGGEQFF.

Only one count was recorded for this clone. The CDR3 DNA reads as TGTGCCAGCAGTTACTCGGGAGGACCGGGAGATACGCAGTATTTT. Amino acid sequence: CASSYSGGPGDTQYF. V gene TRBV6-5 combines with J gene TRBJ2-3; D is perhaps TRBD2 (6 bases). Germline V gene lookup returns CDR1 MNHEY and CDR2 SVGAGI. This CDR3 is built from 15 residues. With 0 bases removed from V and 5 bases from J, the gap between germline ends came to 12 bases.

In this sample, this clone turned up a few times. The V gene is TRBV3-1 (or the pseudogene TRBV3-2), the J gene TRBJ2-5; no reliable D call. Germline V CDR1 and CDR2: LGHDT, YNNKEL (reference sequence). The CDR3 covers 14 residues. Between the trimmed V and J ends, which lost 0 bases and 0 bases, there was a span of 5 bases. In DNA form, the CDR3 reads TGTGCCAGCAGCCAAGAACAGTACCAAGAGACCCAGTACTTC. Translated: CASSQEQYQETQYF.